This TCR beta chain was recorded in a study of early T cells in non-severe SARS-CoV-2 infection. About the study: Investigators sequenced bulk RNA drawn from unsorted whole blood, and chains remained unpaired.

Individual cDNA molecules were tagged with unique molecular identifiers. TCRdb analysed the 5' RACE reads with MiXCR anew, one entry per CDR3 protein. The sample contains 99,000 or so distinct CDR3 sequences, over 15% of which appear only once. Overall study findings and caveats: The matching step, a VDJdb search, favored anti-spike CD8 responses and missed private and CD4 specificities.

Germline-derived CDR1 and CDR2 are MNHEY and SMNVEV (reference sequence). The CDR3 is made up of 14 amino acids. Trimming cost V 5 bases and J 5 bases, with 10 bases left between them. Turning to this clonotype: The antigen remains unidentified.

The chain joins TRBV27 to TRBJ1-6; no definite D call. Sequenced: whole blood. This TCR came from an adult who was a healthcare worker with PCR-confirmed SARS-CoV-2 infection or an uninfected control (not recorded which). The chain's CDR3 is CASSTPFDNSPLHF. In nucleotides, the CDR3 is TGTGCCAGCAGTACACCTTTTGATAATTCACCCCTCCACTTT.